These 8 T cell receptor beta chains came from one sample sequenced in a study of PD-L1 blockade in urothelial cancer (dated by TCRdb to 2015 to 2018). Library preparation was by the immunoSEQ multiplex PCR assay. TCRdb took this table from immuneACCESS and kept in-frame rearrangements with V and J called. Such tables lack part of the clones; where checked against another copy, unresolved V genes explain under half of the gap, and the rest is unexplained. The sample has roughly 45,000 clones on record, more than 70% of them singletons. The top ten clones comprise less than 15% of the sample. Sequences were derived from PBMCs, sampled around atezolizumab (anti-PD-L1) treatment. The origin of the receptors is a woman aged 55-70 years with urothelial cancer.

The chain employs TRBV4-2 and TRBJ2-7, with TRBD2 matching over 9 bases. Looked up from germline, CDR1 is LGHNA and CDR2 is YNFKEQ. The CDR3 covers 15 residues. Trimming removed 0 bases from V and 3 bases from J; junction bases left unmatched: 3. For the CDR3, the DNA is TGTGCCAGCAGCCAAGACCTGCGGGGGGGCTACGAGCAGTACTTC. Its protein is CASSQDLRGGYEQYF.

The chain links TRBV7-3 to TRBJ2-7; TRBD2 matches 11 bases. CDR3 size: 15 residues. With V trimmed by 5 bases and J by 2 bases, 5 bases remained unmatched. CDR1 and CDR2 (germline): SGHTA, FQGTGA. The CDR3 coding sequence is TGTGCCAGCAGCCTAGGGACTAGCGGAACCTACGAGCAGTACTTC. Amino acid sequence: CASSLGTSGTYEQYF.

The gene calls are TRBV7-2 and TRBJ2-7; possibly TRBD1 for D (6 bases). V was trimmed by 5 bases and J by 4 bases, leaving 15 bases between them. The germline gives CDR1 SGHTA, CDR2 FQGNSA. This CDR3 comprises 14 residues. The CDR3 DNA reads TGTGCCAGCAGCCCATTAGGGGGAAGGTACGAGCAGTACTTC. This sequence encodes CASSPLGGRYEQYF.

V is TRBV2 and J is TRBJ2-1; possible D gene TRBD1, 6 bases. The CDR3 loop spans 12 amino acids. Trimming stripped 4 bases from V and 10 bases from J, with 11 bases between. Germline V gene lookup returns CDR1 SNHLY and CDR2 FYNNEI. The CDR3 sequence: CASSGDRREQFF. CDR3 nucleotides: TGTGCCAGCAGTGGAGACAGGCGAGAGCAGTTCTTC. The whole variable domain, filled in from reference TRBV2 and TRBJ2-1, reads EPEVTQTPSHQVTQMGQEVILRCVPISNHLYFYWYRQILGQKVEFLVSFYNNEISEKSEIFDDQFSVERPDGSNFTLKIRSTKLEDSAMYFCASSGDRREQFFGPGTRLTVL.

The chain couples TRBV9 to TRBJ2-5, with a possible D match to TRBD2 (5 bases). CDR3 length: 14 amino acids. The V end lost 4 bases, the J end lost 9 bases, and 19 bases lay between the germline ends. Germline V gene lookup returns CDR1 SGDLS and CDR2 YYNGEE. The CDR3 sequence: CASSPSLETGAQYF. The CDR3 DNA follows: TGTGCCAGCAGCCCTAGCCTAGAAACCGGGGCCCAGTACTTC.

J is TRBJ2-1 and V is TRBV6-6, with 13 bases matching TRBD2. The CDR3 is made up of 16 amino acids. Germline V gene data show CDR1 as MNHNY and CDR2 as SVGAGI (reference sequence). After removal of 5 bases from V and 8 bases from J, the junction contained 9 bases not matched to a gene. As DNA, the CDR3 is TGTGCCAGCAGTCGACCACTAGCGGGAGGGCCTGATGAGCAGTTCTTC. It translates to CASSRPLAGGPDEQFF.

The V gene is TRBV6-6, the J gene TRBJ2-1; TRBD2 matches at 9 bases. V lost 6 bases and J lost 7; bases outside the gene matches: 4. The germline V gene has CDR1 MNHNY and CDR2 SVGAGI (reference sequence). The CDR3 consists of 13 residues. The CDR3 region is CASRSTSGNEQFF. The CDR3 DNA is TGTGCCAGCAGGTCTACTAGCGGGAATGAGCAGTTCTTC.

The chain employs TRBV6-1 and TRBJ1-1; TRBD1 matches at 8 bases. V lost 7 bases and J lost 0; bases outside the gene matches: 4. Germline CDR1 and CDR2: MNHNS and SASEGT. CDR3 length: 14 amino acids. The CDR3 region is CASMMTGVNTEAFF. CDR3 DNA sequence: TGTGCCAGCATGATGACAGGGGTGAACACTGAAGCTTTCTTT.